This T cell receptor beta chain was retrieved from a study of blood T cells in healthy people across ages. On the study more broadly: For every two T cells, template switching captured about one barcoded beta molecule.

Aged roughly 6 to 90, donors were systemically healthy Caucasians from Russia. As for this clonotype: Its target is not known.

A sample-barcoded 5' primer and a J-beta primer mix were used in a second PCR of roughly 6 to 12 cycles. MiXCR, applied by TCRdb to the 5' RACE reads, yields one record per CDR3 protein. The repertoire consists of some 760,000 distinct CDR3 sequences, with approximately 25% occurring once and the leading ten covering 9.4%. Findings and caveats of the study: Naive and antigen-experienced cells could not be conclusively compared, given unsorted PBMCs.

CDR3 length equals 15 residues. Trimming cost V 1 base and J 0 bases, with 7 bases left between them. Germline V lookup: CDR1 MNHNS, CDR2 SASEGT. The same sample was also used in a study of T cells of mothers and their children.

Sample: blood. The TCR sequence derives from a boy aged 5-17 years in good health. The V call is TRBV6-1, the J call TRBJ1-3; D is undetermined. CDR3 protein: CASSEVTVSGNTIYF. The CDR3 nucleotides read TGTGCCAGCAGTGAAGTTACTGTCTCTGGAAACACCATATATTTT.